This T cell receptor beta chain was sequenced in a study of blood T cell repertoires in COVID-19. Study at large: COVID-19 samples collected from the United States, Italy and Spain covered acute and convalescent phases. T cells, B-cell-depleted T cells, or PBMCs supplied cDNA or gDNA.

Patients of the Seattle cohort, enrolled during active infection, were followed longitudinally. The method was immunoSEQ multiplex PCR; TCRdb's version includes in-frame clones alone and lacks a portion of them. The table records 200,000 to 250,000 clones, roughly four fifths of them present only once. The sequence derives from a woman aged 80 or over with COVID-19, enrolled during active disease. The sequencing input was peripheral blood.

The CDR3 coding sequence is TGTGCCTGGGTAAACAGGGATTCACCCCTCCACTTT. The encoded protein is CAWVNRDSPLHF. The chain links TRBV30 to TRBJ1-6; the D gene is possibly TRBD1 (6 bases). The germline gives CDR1 GTSNPN, CDR2 SVGIG (reference sequence). V lost 5 bases and J lost 8, with 10 bases in between. This CDR3 has 12 residues. The complete variable domain, with remaining parts taken from reference TRBV30 and TRBJ1-6, reads SQTIHQWPATLVQPVGSPLSLECTVEGTSNPNLYWYRQAAGRGLQLLFYSVGIGQISSEVPQNLSASRPQDRQFILSSKKLLLSDSGFYLCAWVNRDSPLHFGNGTRLTVT.